The clone carrying this T cell receptor (beta chain) has at least ten counts. Germline V gene lookup returns CDR1 MNHEY and CDR2 SMNVEV (reference sequence). V lost 8 bases to trimming and J lost 2 bases; unmatched junction nucleotides: 6. This CDR3 has 13 amino acids. This record belongs to a study of HIV-infected children after antiretroviral therapy interruption. A 3' RACE protocol on RNA, with unique molecular identifiers, produced the TCR library. TCRdb passed the 3' RACE reads through MiXCR, listing each CDR3 protein once. The sample contains 90,000 or so distinct CDR3 sequences, approximately 6.9% of which appear only once. As to treatment: PENTA 11 planned treatment interruption arm or continuous ART arm.

The source material was CD45RA+ CD4+ T cells from PBMCs, pooled from several time points, sampled from a donor given antiretroviral therapy, either interrupted or continuous. Subset specified: naive CD4+ CD45RA+ CD45RO- T cells. This sequence originates from a pool of human donors with HIV. The chain links TRBV27 to TRBJ2-7, with 7 positions matching TRBD1. In nucleotides, the CDR3 is TGTGCCAGCCGCCGGACAGGTGCCTACGAGCAGTACTTC. It encodes CASRRTGAYEQYF.